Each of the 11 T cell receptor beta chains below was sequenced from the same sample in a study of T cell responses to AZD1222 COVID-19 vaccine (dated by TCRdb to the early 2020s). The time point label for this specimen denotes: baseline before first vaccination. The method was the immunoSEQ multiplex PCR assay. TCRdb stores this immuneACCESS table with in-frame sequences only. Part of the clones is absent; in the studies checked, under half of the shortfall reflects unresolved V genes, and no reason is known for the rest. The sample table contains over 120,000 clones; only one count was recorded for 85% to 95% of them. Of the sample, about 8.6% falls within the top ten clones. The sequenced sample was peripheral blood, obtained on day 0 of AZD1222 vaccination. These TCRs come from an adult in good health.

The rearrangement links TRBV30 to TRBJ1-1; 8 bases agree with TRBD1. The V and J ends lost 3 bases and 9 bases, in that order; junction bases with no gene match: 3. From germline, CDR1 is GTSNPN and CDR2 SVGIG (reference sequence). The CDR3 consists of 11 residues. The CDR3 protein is CAWRQGGKAFF. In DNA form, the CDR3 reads TGTGCCTGGAGACAGGGGGGTAAAGCTTTCTTT.

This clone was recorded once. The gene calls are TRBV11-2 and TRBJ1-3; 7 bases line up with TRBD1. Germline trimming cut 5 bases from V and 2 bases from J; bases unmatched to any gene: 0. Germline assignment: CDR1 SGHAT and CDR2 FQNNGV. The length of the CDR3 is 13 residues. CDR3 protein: CASSQGAGNTIYF. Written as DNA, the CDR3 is TGTGCCAGCAGCCAGGGGGCTGGAAACACCATATATTTT.

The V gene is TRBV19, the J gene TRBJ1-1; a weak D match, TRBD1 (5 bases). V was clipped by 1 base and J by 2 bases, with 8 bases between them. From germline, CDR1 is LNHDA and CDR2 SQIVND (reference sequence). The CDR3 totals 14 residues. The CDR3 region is CASSIGQGNTEAFF. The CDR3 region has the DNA TGTGCCAGTAGTATAGGGCAGGGAAACACTGAAGCTTTCTTT.

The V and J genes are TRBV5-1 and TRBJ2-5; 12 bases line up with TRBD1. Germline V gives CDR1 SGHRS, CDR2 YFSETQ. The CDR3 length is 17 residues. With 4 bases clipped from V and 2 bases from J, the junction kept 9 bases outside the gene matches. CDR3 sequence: CASSRGQGALDQETQYF. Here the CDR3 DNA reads TGCGCCAGCAGCCGGGGACAGGGGGCATTGGATCAAGAGACCCAGTACTTC.

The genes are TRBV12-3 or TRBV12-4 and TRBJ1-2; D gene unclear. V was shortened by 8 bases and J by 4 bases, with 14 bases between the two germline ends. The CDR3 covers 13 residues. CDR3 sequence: CASGSAGGYGYTF. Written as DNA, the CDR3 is TGTGCCAGCGGATCGGCAGGCGGCTATGGCTACACCTTC.

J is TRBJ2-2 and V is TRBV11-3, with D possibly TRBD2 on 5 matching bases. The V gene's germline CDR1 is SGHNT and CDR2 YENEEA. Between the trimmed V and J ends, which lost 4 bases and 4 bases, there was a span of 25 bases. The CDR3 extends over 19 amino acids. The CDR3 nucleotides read TGTGCCAGCAGCTATAGCCGGTCTCCTCCGGGGTATCTCACCGGGGAGCTGTTTTTT. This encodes CASSYSRSPPGYLTGELFF. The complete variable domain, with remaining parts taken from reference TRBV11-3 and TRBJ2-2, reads EAGVVQSPRYKIIEKKQPVAFWCNPISGHNTLYWYLQNLGQGPELLIRYENEEAVDDSQLPKDRFSAERLKGVDSTLKIQPAELGDSAVYLCASSYSRSPPGYLTGELFFGEGSRLTVL.

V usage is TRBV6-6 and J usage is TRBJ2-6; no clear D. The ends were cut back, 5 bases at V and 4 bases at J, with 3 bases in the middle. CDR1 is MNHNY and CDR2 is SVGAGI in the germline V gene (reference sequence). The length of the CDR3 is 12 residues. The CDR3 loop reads CASSPGANVLTF. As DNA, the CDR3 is TGTGCCAGCAGTCCCGGGGCCAACGTCCTGACTTTC.

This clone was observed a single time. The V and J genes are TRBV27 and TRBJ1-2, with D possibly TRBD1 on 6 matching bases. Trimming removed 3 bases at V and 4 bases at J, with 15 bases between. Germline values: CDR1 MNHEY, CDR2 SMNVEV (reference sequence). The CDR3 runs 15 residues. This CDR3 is CASSFSGEYGYGYTF. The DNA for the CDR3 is TGTGCCAGCAGTTTCTCAGGGGAGTACGGCTATGGCTACACCTTC.

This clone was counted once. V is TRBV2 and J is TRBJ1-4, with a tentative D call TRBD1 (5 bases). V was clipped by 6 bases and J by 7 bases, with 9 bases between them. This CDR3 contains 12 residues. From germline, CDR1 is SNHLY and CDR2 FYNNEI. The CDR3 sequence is CASRQEGEKLFF. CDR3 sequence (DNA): TGTGCCAGCAGACAGGAGGGTGAAAAACTGTTTTTT.

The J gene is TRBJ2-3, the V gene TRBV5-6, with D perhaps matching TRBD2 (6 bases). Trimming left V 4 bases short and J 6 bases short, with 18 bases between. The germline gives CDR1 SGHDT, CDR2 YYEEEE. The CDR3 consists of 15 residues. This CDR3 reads CASSPEAGISDTQYF. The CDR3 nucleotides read TGTGCCAGCAGCCCCGAGGCGGGGATAAGTGATACGCAGTATTTT.

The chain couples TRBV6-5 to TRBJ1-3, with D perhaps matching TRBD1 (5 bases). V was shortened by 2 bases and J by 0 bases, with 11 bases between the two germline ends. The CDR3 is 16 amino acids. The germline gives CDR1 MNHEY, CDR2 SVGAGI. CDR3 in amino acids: CASSYDSRPSGNTIYF. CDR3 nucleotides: TGTGCCAGCAGTTACGACAGTCGCCCCTCTGGAAACACCATATATTTT.